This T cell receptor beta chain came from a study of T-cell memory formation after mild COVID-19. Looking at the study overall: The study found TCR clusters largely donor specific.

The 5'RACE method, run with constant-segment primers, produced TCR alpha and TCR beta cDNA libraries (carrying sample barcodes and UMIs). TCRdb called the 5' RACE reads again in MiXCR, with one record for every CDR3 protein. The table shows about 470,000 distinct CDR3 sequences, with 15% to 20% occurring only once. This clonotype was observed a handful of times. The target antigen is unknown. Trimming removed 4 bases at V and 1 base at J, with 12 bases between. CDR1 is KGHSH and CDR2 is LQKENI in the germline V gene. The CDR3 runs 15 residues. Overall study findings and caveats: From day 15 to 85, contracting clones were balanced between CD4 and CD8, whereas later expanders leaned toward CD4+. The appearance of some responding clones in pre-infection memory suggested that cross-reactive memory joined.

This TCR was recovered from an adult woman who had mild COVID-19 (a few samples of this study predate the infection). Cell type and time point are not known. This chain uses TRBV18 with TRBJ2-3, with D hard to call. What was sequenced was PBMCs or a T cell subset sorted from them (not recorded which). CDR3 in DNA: TGTGCCAGCTCACTTGGGTCTCGGCGCACAGATACGCAGTATTTT. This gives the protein CASSLGSRRTDTQYF.